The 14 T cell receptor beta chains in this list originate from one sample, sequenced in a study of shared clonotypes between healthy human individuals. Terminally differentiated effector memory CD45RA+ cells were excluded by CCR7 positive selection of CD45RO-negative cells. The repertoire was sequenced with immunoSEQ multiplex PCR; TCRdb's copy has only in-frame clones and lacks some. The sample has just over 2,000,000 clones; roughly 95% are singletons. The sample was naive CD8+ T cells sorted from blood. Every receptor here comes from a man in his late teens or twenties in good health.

CDR3 in amino acids: CASSFFGAGDQPQHF. DNA for the CDR3: TGTGCCAGCAGTTTTTTCGGGGCAGGTGATCAGCCCCAGCATTTT. V is TRBV28 and J is TRBJ1-5; D might be TRBD1 (5 bases). The germline gives CDR1 MDHEN, CDR2 SYDVKM. This CDR3 has 15 residues. The V and J ends lost 3 bases and 5 bases respectively, with 14 bases between them.

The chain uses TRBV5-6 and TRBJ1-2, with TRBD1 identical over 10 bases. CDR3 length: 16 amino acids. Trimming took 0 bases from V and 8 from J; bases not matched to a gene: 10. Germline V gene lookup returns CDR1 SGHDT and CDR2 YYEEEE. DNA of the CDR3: TGTGCCAGCAGCTTGGAAATAGGACAGGGGGTAGGAGGCTACACCTTC. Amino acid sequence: CASSLEIGQGVGGYTF. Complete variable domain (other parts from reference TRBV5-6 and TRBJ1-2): DAGVTQSPTHLIKTRGQQVTLRCSPKSGHDTVSWYQQALGQGPQFIFQYYEEEERQRGNFPDRFSGHQFPNYSSELNVNALLLGDSALYLCASSLEIGQGVGGYTFGSGTRLTVV.

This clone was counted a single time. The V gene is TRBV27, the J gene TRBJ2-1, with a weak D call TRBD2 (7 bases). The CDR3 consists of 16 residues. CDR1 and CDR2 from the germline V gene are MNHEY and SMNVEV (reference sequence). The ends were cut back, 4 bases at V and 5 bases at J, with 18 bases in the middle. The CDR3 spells CASSSPGGGFNNEQFF. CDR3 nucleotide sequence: TGTGCCAGCAGTTCCCCTGGCGGGGGCTTTAACAATGAGCAGTTCTTC.

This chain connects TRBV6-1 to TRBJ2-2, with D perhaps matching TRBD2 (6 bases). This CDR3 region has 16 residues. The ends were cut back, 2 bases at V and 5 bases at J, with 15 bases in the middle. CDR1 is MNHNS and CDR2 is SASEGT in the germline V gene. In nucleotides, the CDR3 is TGTGCCAGCAGTGAATGGACGGGAGTGGGTACCGGGGAGCTGTTTTTT. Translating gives CASSEWTGVGTGELFF.

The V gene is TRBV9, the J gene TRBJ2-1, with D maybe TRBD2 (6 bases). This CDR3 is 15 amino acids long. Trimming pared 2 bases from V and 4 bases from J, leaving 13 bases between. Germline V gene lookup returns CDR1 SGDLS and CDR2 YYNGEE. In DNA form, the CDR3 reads TGTGCCAGCAGCGTGGACGGCGGGAAATACAATGAGCAGTTCTTC. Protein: CASSVDGGKYNEQFF. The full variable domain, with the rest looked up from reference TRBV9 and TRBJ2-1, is DSGVTQTPKHLITATGQRVTLRCSPRSGDLSVYWYQQSLDQGLQFLIQYYNGEERAKGNILERFSAQQFPDLHSELNLSSLELGDSALYFCASSVDGGKYNEQFFGPGTRLTVL.

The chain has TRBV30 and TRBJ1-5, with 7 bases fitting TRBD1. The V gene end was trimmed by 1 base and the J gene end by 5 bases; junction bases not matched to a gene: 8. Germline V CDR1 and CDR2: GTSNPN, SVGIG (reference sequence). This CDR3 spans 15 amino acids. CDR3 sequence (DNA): TGTGCCTGGAGTGCCGGACAGGTGGGGTATCAGCCCCAGCATTTT. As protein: CAWSAGQVGYQPQHF.

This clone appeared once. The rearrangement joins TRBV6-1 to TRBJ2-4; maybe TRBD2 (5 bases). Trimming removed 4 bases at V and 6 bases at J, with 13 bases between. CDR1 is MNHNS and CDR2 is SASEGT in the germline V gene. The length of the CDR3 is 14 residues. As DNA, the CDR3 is TGTGCCAGCAGTGTTGAGGTTGGAGGAAACATTCAGTACTTC. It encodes CASSVEVGGNIQYF.

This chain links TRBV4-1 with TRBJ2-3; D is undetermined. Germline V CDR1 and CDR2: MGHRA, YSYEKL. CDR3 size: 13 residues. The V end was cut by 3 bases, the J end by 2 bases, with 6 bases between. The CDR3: CASSHRLTDTQYF. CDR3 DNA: TGCGCCAGCAGCCATCGCCTCACAGATACGCAGTATTTT.

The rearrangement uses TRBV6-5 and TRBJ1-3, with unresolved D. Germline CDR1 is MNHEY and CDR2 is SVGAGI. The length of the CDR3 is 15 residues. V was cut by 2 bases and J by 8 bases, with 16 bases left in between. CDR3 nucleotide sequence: TGTGCCAGCAGTTACGCGTCCCACTCTGAGGACACCATATATTTT. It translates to CASSYASHSEDTIYF.

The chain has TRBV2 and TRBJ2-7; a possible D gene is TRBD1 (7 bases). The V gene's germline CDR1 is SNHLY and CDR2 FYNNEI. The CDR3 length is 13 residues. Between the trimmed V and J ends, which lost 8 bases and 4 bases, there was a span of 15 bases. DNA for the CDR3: TGTGCCAGCGACAGGGAGGATCAGTACGAGCAGTACTTC. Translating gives CASDREDQYEQYF.

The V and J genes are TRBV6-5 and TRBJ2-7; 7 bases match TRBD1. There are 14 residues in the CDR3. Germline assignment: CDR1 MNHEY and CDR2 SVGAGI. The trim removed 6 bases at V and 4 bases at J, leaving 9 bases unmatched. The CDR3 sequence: CASRLRDSLYEQYF. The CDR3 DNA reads TGTGCCAGCAGACTCCGGGACAGCCTTTACGAGCAGTACTTC.

The CDR3 loop reads CAWRRGGGPHTGELFF. CDR3 coding DNA: TGTGCCTGGAGAAGGGGCGGGGGGCCCCACACCGGGGAGCTGTTTTTT. The chain combines TRBV30 with TRBJ2-2, with 8 bases aligning to TRBD2. Trimming cost V 3 bases and J 3 bases; bases outside gene matches: 9. CDR3 length: 16 residues. The germline V gene has CDR1 GTSNPN and CDR2 SVGIG (reference sequence). Complete variable domain (other parts from reference TRBV30 and TRBJ2-2): SQTIHQWPATLVQPVGSPLSLECTVEGTSNPNLYWYRQAAGRGLQLLFYSVGIGQISSEVPQNLSASRPQDRQFILSSKKLLLSDSGFYLCAWRRGGGPHTGELFFGEGSRLTVL.

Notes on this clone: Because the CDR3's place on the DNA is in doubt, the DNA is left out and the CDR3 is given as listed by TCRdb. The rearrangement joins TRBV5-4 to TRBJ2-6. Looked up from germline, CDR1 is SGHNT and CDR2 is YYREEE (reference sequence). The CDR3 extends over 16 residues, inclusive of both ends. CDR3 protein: CASSFAAGTGANVLAF.

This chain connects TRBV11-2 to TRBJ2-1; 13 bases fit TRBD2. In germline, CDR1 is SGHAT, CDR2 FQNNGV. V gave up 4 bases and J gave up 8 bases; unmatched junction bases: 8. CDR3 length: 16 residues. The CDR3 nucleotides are TGTGCCAGCAGCTACACCGGGACTAGCGGGATCTATGAGCAGTTCTTC. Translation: CASSYTGTSGIYEQFF.